This TCR beta chain is drawn from a study of blood T cell repertoires in COVID-19. Germline CDR1 and CDR2: ENHRY and SYGVKD. V lost 7 bases to trimming and J lost 5 bases; unmatched junction nucleotides: 4. The CDR3 has 13 residues. Generated by immunoSEQ multiplex PCR, the TCRdb table keeps only in-frame clones and is missing some. This table has fewer than 350,000 clones, roughly 85% appearing once. The sequenced sample was PBMCs or T cells enriched from blood (not recorded which). This clonotype was sampled from a woman in her 30s who had been exposed to COVID-19. The chain carries TRBV10-3 and TRBJ1-5, with 8 bases identical to TRBD1. Here the CDR3 reads CAINQQGDQPQHF. As DNA, the CDR3 is TGTGCCATCAATCAACAGGGGGATCAGCCCCAGCATTTT.